This TCR beta chain was profiled in a study of identical twins. Study outcomes and limitations: The study found excess low generation probability among twin-shared out-of-frame alpha sequences. Models underestimated how often monozygotic twins shared out-of-frame TCR alpha. Fewer insertions marked abundant cord blood beta clonotypes; young adult naive trended weakly, memory not at all.

The trim removed 2 bases at V and 2 bases at J, leaving 4 bases unmatched. Per germline, CDR1 SSHAT and CDR2 FNYEAQ (reference sequence). There are 15 residues in the CDR3. MiXCR was run by TCRdb on the 5' RACE reads, yielding one entry per CDR3 protein. The data contain 750,000 to 950,000 distinct CDR3 sequences, around 12% of them singletons. About this clonotype: What it binds is not known.

This sample also belongs to another study, concerning yellow fever vaccine responses in identical twins. That work states: Reportedly, twins' vaccine T cell responses looked partly convergent and partly personalized.

The chain carries TRBV7-7 and TRBJ2-3; 7 bases map to TRBD2. The sample was PBMCs. This clonotype originated in a woman between 18 and 29 years old in good health. The CDR3 DNA reads as TGTGCCAGCAGCTTAAGGGCGGGAGACACAGATACGCAGTATTTT. Its translation: CASSLRAGDTDTQYF.